Listed here is a single T cell receptor (beta chain). This record comes from a study of blood T cell repertoires in COVID-19. Method: immunoSEQ multiplex PCR; TCRdb's copy keeps in-frame clones and lacks some. The sample consists of 130,000 to 150,000 clones, about 82% of them appearing once. Trimming removed 0 bases at V and 6 bases at J, with 12 bases between. The length of the CDR3 is 16 residues. Germline V gene data show CDR1 as MNHEY and CDR2 as SVGAGI. The chain recombines TRBV6-5 with TRBJ1-6; a weak D match, TRBD1 (6 bases). The specimen sequenced was peripheral blood. The TCR sequence derives from a woman aged 40 to 50 with active or convalescent COVID-19. The CDR3 loop reads CASSYSLMDSNSPLHF. The CDR3 coding sequence is TGTGCCAGCAGTTACTCATTAATGGACAGTAATTCACCCCTCCACTTT.